This passage covers 14 T cell receptor beta chains from one sample sequenced in a study of cytomegalovirus exposure and HLA in healthy donors. The PCR employed 60 Vbeta primers together with 13 Jbeta primers. Libraries were prepared by immunoSEQ multiplex PCR; TCRdb keeps only in-frame clonotypes and omits some of them. The repertoire includes around 200,000 clones, roughly four fifths of them detected once, and about 1.6% sits in the top ten. The specimen was PBMCs. These receptors originate from a man in his fifties in good health and CMV-seronegative.

The J gene is TRBJ2-1, the V gene TRBV19, with D possibly TRBD2 on 6 matching bases. With 7 bases removed from V and 4 bases from J, the gap between germline ends came to 17 bases. The CDR3 is made up of 15 amino acids. Looked up from germline, CDR1 is LNHDA and CDR2 is SQIVND (reference sequence). CDR3 in amino acids: CASTLRGLNYNEQFF. The DNA of the CDR3 is TGTGCCAGTACCCTCCGAGGACTAAATTACAATGAGCAGTTCTTC.

V gene TRBV7-2 combines with J gene TRBJ2-1, with 9 bases matching TRBD2. The germline gives CDR1 SGHTA, CDR2 FQGNSA. The CDR3 totals 16 residues. V shed 5 bases and J 6 bases; nucleotides not matched to a gene: 11. The CDR3 nucleotides are TGTGCCAGCAGCCCGGCTAGCGGGATTGTGAGCAATGAGCAGTTCTTC. Translation gives CASSPASGIVSNEQFF.

The V call is TRBV5-6, the J call TRBJ1-1, with D tentatively TRBD1 (6 bases). CDR3 length equals 15 residues. The V end lost 4 bases, the J end lost 0 bases, and 13 bases lay between the germline ends. Germline CDR1 and CDR2: SGHDT and YYEEEE. CDR3 nucleotides: TGTGCCAGCAGCCTCGGACAGTACATGAACACTGAAGCTTTCTTT. It yields the protein CASSLGQYMNTEAFF.

This clone has just one count. The chain is built from TRBV28 and TRBJ2-7; tentative D call: TRBD2 (6 bases). With 3 bases removed from V and 1 base from J, the gap between germline ends came to 13 bases. Germline-derived CDR1 and CDR2 are MDHEN and SYDVKM. The CDR3 extends over 15 amino acids. CDR3 DNA: TGTGCCAGCAGTTTTAACCGGGGGTGGTCCTACGAGCAGTACTTC. This gives the protein CASSFNRGWSYEQYF. Full variable domain (remainder filled in from reference TRBV28 and TRBJ2-7): DVKVTQSSRYLVKRTGEKVFLECVQDMDHENMFWYRQDPGLGLRLIYFSYDVKMKEKGDIPEGYSVSREKKERFSLILESASTNQTSMYLCASSFNRGWSYEQYFGPGTRLTVT.

V gene TRBV18 combines with J gene TRBJ1-5; 11 bases agree with TRBD1. Germline-derived CDR1 and CDR2 are KGHSH and LQKENI. V lost 1 base to trimming and J lost 0 bases; unmatched junction nucleotides: 8. This CDR3 comprises 19 residues. The CDR3 region is CASSPRGTGGWNSNQPQHF. In DNA, the CDR3 is TGTGCCAGCTCACCACGAGGGACAGGGGGTTGGAATAGCAATCAGCCCCAGCATTTT.

The chain carries TRBV30 and TRBJ2-1; D is perhaps TRBD2 (5 bases). CDR1 and CDR2 (germline): GTSNPN, SVGIG (reference sequence). The CDR3 totals 11 residues. Trimming cost V 1 base and J 9 bases, with 7 bases left between them. This chain's CDR3 is CAWSGAVEQFF. The DNA of the CDR3 is TGTGCCTGGAGTGGAGCGGTTGAGCAGTTCTTC. Variable domain in full (rest from reference TRBV30 and TRBJ2-1): SQTIHQWPATLVQPVGSPLSLECTVEGTSNPNLYWYRQAAGRGLQLLFYSVGIGQISSEVPQNLSASRPQDRQFILSSKKLLLSDSGFYLCAWSGAVEQFFGPGTRLTVL.

In its sample, this clone was seen a few times. This chain links TRBV7-9 with TRBJ1-1; tentatively, D is TRBD1 (6 bases). Trimming cost V 4 bases and J 1 base, with 13 bases left between them. This CDR3 is 15 amino acids long. Per the germline V gene, CDR1 is SEHNR and CDR2 is FQNEAQ (reference sequence). The CDR3 here is CASSSIGTPNTEAFF. DNA for the CDR3: TGTGCCAGCAGCTCAATCGGGACACCGAACACTGAAGCTTTCTTT.

J is TRBJ2-2 and V is TRBV7-2; D is ambiguous. CDR3 length equals 16 residues. The germline gives CDR1 SGHTA, CDR2 FQGNSA. Between the trimmed V and J ends, which lost 0 bases and 6 bases, there was a span of 14 bases. This chain's CDR3 is CASSLAPGQHPGELFF. The CDR3, as DNA: TGTGCCAGCAGCTTAGCTCCGGGTCAACACCCCGGGGAGCTGTTTTTT. The full variable domain, in which reference TRBV7-2 and TRBJ2-2 provide the parts outside the CDR3, is GAGVSQSPSNKVTEKGKDVELRCDPISGHTALYWYRQSLGQGLEFLIYFQGNSAPDKSGLPSDRFSAERTGGSVSTLTIQRTQQEDSAVYLCASSLAPGQHPGELFFGEGSRLTVL.

The chain has TRBV6-5 and TRBJ1-2, with 8 bases aligning to TRBD1. The CDR3 consists of 15 residues. After removal of 5 bases from V and 2 bases from J, the junction contained 7 bases not matched to a gene. Germline lookup yields CDR1 MNHEY and CDR2 SVGAGI. The CDR3 nucleotides are TGTGCCAGCAGTACAACAGGGGGGGGGAACTATGGCTACACCTTC. It translates to CASSTTGGGNYGYTF.

This clone was found once. The chain carries TRBV5-1 and TRBJ1-6, with 7 bases fitting TRBD1. There are 15 residues in the CDR3. Trimming removed 3 bases from V and 6 bases from J; junction bases left unmatched: 6. The germline V gene encodes CDR1 SGHRS and CDR2 YFSETQ. CDR3 sequence reads: CASSSTGTANSPLHF. Here the CDR3 DNA reads TGCGCCAGCAGCTCGACCGGGACAGCTAATTCACCCCTCCACTTT.

The gene calls are TRBV5-1 and TRBJ1-1; 7 nucleotides line up with TRBD1. Germline lookup yields CDR1 SGHRS and CDR2 YFSETQ. The CDR3 totals 14 residues. Losses at the gene ends were 4 bases for V and 1 base for J; bases not matched to a gene: 4. In DNA, the CDR3 is TGCGCCAGCAGCCCGGGACAGCCGAACACTGAAGCTTTCTTT. As protein: CASSPGQPNTEAFF. Looking up the rest from reference TRBV5-1 and TRBJ1-1 gives the full variable domain: KAGVTQTPRYLIKTRGQQVTLSCSPISGHRSVSWYQQTPGQGLQFLFEYFSETQRNKGNFPGRFSGRQFSNSRSEMNVSTLELGDSALYLCASSPGQPNTEAFFGQGTRLTVV.

The count of this clone is one. This CDR3 is CASRFGRNQPQHF. CDR3 nucleotide sequence: TGTGCCAGCAGGTTTGGGCGAAATCAGCCCCAGCATTTT. J is TRBJ1-5 and V is TRBV7-2; D not certain. Per germline, CDR1 SGHTA and CDR2 FQGNSA. Trimming pared 6 bases from V and 4 bases from J, leaving 10 bases between. This CDR3 has 13 residues.

V usage is TRBV9 and J usage is TRBJ2-7; D is possibly TRBD2 (5 bases). Germline CDR1 SGDLS, CDR2 YYNGEE. The V and J ends lost 3 bases and 2 bases respectively, with 15 bases between them. The CDR3 length is 15 residues. The CDR3 is CASSEGLAQTYEQYF. CDR3 coding DNA: TGTGCCAGCAGCGAAGGGCTAGCTCAGACCTACGAGCAGTACTTC.

The chain has TRBV27 and TRBJ1-5; the match to TRBD1 covers 9 bases. From germline, CDR1 is MNHEY and CDR2 SMNVEV (reference sequence). The CDR3 spans 17 residues. V lost 5 bases and J lost 0; bases outside the gene matches: 8. The CDR3 sequence: CASSPSGTGISNQPQHF. The CDR3 DNA follows: TGTGCCAGCAGTCCGTCCGGGACAGGGATTAGCAATCAGCCCCAGCATTTT.